The rows below give T cell receptor beta chains drawn from one sample of a study. MiXCR, run by TCRdb on the 5' RACE reads, gives a single entry per CDR3 protein. The sample lists almost 9,000 distinct CDR3 sequences; 25% to 30% were seen once. The sequenced sample consisted of naive CD4+ T cells sorted from a lymph node. These receptors came from a female donor with breast cancer. The conserved cysteine and the conserved F or W are not part of the CDR3 here.

TRBJ2-5 | TRBV6-5 | ASSYSGRTPQETQY
TRBJ2-7 | TRBV4-1 | ASRQGAGAPYEQY
TRBJ2-2 | TRBV27 | ASSFRLAGVDTGELF
TRBJ1-3 | TRBV6-5 | ASSEPRSSGNTIY
TRBJ1-6 | TRBV7-9 | ASSLGSPLH
TRBJ2-7 | TRBV5-6 | ASSLGAQREQY
TRBJ1-2 | TRBV6-5 | ASSFQQGGNYGYT
TRBJ2-3 | TRBV20-1 | SAITGLAGALATQY
TRBJ1-1 | TRBV12-3/TRBV12-4 | ASSLQGRAHTEAF
TRBJ2-5 | TRBV5-5 | ASSSVRPKQETQY
TRBJ2-3 | TRBV5-1 | ASGSEGGTDTQY
TRBJ2-5 | TRBV20-1 | SAVSGRLGETQY
TRBJ2-7 | TRBV7-2 | ASSKPGLAGVTYEQY
TRBJ2-5 | TRBV9 | ASSVGAQETQY
TRBJ2-1 | TRBV30 | AWSGEGEQF
TRBJ1-2 | TRBV4-1 | ASSQIPGVDGYT
TRBJ2-1 | TRBV24-1 | ATSEPGSGVGDEQF
TRBJ2-3 | TRBV6-5 | ASSYSLAGSTDTQY
TRBJ1-1 | TRBV30 | AWSVRQAKGEAF
TRBJ1-1 | TRBV7-9 | ASSLAGGGPEAF
TRBJ1-1 | TRBV6-5 | ASSYTNRVRTEAF
TRBJ2-1 | TRBV2 | ASWPGNSYNEQF
TRBJ2-1 | TRBV5-1 | ASRRENERS
TRBJ2-1 | TRBV5-1 | ASSPTASGPKDNEQF